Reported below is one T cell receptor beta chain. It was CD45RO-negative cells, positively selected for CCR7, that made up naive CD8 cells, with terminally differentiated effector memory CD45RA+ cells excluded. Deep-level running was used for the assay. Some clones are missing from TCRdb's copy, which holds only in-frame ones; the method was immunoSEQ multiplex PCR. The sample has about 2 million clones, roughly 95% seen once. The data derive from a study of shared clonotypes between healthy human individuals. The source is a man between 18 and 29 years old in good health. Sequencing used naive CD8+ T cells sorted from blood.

CDR3 nucleotide sequence: TGCGCCAGCAGCTTGGTTCCCGGGACAGGGTCCTACAATGAGCAGTTCTTC. Translated: CASSLVPGTGSYNEQFF. The rearrangement uses TRBV5-1 and TRBJ2-1; the match to TRBD1 covers 9 bases. Looked up from germline, CDR1 is SGHRS and CDR2 is YFSETQ. The V and J ends lost 0 bases and 1 base, in that order; junction bases with no gene match: 5. The CDR3 loop spans 17 amino acids.